This T cell receptor (beta chain) was sequenced for a study of identical twins (dated by TCRdb to the mid-2010s). In the study overall: To test whether fetal clonotypes persist, the study used deep sequencing on TCR alpha and beta repertoires from monozygotic twins, unrelated adults of various ages, and cord blood. To rule out contamination, replicate twin experiments were performed at different times with different library preparation protocols.

Every donor in the study was a healthy Caucasian. The paper as a whole reports these results and caveats: Fewer insertions were carried by abundant cord blood beta clonotypes, a similar but weaker trend appeared in young adult naive repertoires, and no such trend appeared in memory repertoires. Excess twin sharing in beta out-of-frame sequences was weaker because fewer shared sequences lowered the signal-to-noise ratio. Because the same donors could not be followed over many years, conclusions were based on cross-sectional statistical analysis. Out-of-frame TCR alpha sequences shared between twins showed an excess of low generation-probability sequences compared with coincidental sharing between unrelated individuals. Recombination models systematically underestimated out-of-frame TCR alpha sharing in monozygotic twins but agreed with sharing between unrelated individuals. Zero-insertion analyses could be partly confounded by invariant T cells such as MAIT and iNKT, though diverse VJ usage argued against such confounding for most clonotypes.

On this clonotype: Its target antigen remains unknown. It has no much larger one-base neighbor in the sample; base qualities were not kept.

The library was obtained by 5' RACE. Sequencing relied on an Illumina HiSeq 2000. A universal primer binding site was added through template switching, and the final cDNA carried a unique molecular identifier so that TCR cDNA molecules could be counted accurately. Specific primers in the conserved constant-segment region were used to synthesize first-strand cDNA for the TCR alpha and beta chains. To control for contamination, every cDNA library carried two barcodes: a SMART-Mk sample barcode plus Illumina barcodes. TruSeq adapter sequences along with Illumina sample barcodes were introduced in two successive PCR steps. The TCR alpha and beta cDNA libraries were sequenced on the Illumina HiSeq platform using custom primers. Regarding the original processing steps: Raw reads were processed with MiGEC to extract unique molecular identifiers, and MiXCR was used to determine CDR3 positions. Recombination models were inferred per individual with the repgenHMM and IGoR tools using an EM algorithm. Shared clonotype analysis was performed with the tcR package in R, normalizing sharing by the product of cloneset sizes. Out-of-frame nonproductive sequences were analyzed to study raw recombination free of thymic and clonal selection effects. TCRdb took the public reads, trimmed them with fastp at Q25, ran MiXCR for clone calling and kept in-frame beta chains. Identical CDR3 protein sequences are pooled into one entry, listed with their most common genes and DNA. These V and J calls are TCRdb output, not the study's own analysis. A total of some 1,700,000 distinct CDR3 sequences appear in this sample, roughly a third of them only once. Less than 0.35% of the sample rests with the top ten.

Measured from the cysteine to the phenylalanine, the CDR3 is 13 residues long. Of the read, only the CDR3 DNA is kept; its 39 bases are in frame from base 1. CDR1 and CDR2, looked up from the germline V gene (reference sequence), are DFQATT and SNEGSKA. Compared with germline, V lacks 4 bases and J lacks 7 bases; bases without a gene match: 4. The sequence came from a newborn girl in good health. The chain uses TRBV20-1 and TRBJ1-6; TRBD1 matches 7 bases in the middle. Sequencing was performed on cord blood. CDR3 reads: CSATRDRNSPLHF. Here is the DNA: TGCAGTGCTACCAGGGACAGAAATTCACCCCTCCACTTT.